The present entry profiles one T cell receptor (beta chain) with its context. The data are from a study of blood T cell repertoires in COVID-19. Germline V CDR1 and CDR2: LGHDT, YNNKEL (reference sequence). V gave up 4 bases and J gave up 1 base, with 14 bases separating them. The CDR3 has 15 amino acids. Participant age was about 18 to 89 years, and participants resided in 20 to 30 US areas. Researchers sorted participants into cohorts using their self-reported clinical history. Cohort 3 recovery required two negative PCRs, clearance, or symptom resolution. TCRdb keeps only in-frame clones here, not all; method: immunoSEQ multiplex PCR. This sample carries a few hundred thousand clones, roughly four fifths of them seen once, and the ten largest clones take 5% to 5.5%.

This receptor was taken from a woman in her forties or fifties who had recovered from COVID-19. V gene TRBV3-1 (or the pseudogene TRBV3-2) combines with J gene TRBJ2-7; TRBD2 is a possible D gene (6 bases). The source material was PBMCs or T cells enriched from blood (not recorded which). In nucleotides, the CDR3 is TGTGCCAGCAGCCGAGGTGGGGGGAAATCCTACGAGCAGTACTTC. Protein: CASSRGGGKSYEQYF.